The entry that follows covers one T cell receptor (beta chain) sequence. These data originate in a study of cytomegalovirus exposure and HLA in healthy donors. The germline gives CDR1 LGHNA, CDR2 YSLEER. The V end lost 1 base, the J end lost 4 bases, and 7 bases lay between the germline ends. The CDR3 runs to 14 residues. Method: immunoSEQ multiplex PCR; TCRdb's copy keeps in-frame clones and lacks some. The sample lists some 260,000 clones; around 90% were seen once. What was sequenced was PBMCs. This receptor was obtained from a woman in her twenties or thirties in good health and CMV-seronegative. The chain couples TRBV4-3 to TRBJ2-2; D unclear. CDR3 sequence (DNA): TGCGCCAGCAGCCAAGGGGTCATCACCGGGGAGCTGTTTTTT. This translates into CASSQGVITGELFF.